This TCR beta chain was sequenced for a study of monozygotic twins with inflammatory bowel disease. The authors ran two nested PCRs of approximately 16 and 10 cycles on TCRalpha and TCRbeta cDNA. TCRdb re-called the 5' RACE reads and gives one entry per CDR3 protein, without DNA. The sample spans nearly 450,000 distinct CDR3 sequences; the ten largest clones claim 2% to 2.5%. Worth noting for this clonotype: Antigen unknown.

Study-level points and caveats: Healthy co-twins exceeded IBD patients in TCRbeta diversity as measured by inverse Simpson.

The receptor's source is a human donor with ulcerative colitis or Crohn's disease, or a healthy co-twin of an affected twin (not recorded which). The specimen was blood.

The chain's CDR3 is CASSFRVLAGVLKSYNEQFF. The chain carries TRBV12-3 or TRBV12-4 and TRBJ2-1; the D gene TCRdb calls, TRBD2, cannot be checked with no DNA. CDR3 size: 20 residues.